Included here is one TCR beta chain sequence, with context. Germline CDR1 reads SGHTS; CDR2 reads YDEGEE. Unmatched junction bases numbered 7, after V lost 4 bases and J lost 0 bases. This CDR3 contains 15 residues. These data originate in a study of T cell responses to AZD1222 COVID-19 vaccine. Here immunoSEQ multiplex PCR was the method, and the copy in TCRdb shows in-frame clones only, minus some. The sample carries 120,000 or so clones, 90% recorded once. The receptor's source is an adult who received the MenACWY meningococcal vaccine as a control. Source: peripheral blood, taken 28 days after the second dose of the MenACWY control vaccine. The chain joins TRBV5-8 to TRBJ2-7; 7 positions match TRBD1. CDR3 in amino acids: CASSRGQISSYEQYF. CDR3 bases: TGTGCCAGCAGCAGGGGACAGATCTCCTCCTACGAGCAGTACTTC. Complete variable domain (other parts from reference TRBV5-8 and TRBJ2-7): EAGVTQSPTHLIKTRGQQATLRCSPISGHTSVYWYQQALGLGLQFLLWYDEGEERNRGNFPPRFSGRQFPNYSSELNVNALELEDSALYLCASSRGQISSYEQYFGPGTRLTVT.